These 8 T cell receptor beta chains were sequenced from one sample in a study of CD8+ T cells in alopecia areata. The sequencing template was cDNA reverse transcribed from extracted RNA. Assay used: immunoSEQ multiplex PCR; TCRdb lists only in-frame clones, some missing. Of roughly 200,000 clones detected, over 55% appear once; the ten largest clones hold roughly 1.7%. This material consisted of CD4+ T cells sorted from blood, taken at week 0. These TCRs come from a human donor with alopecia areata.

This chain connects TRBV9 to TRBJ2-5, with TRBD2 as a possible D gene (6 bases). The V gene lost 0 bases and the J gene lost 7 bases, with 10 bases spanning the gap. The CDR3 covers 13 residues. Per germline, CDR1 SGDLS and CDR2 YYNGEE. The CDR3 protein is CASSVAPGVTQYF. The CDR3 nucleotides read TGTGCCAGCAGCGTAGCCCCGGGAGTGACCCAGTACTTC. The variable domain in full, with the rest retrieved from reference TRBV9 and TRBJ2-5, is DSGVTQTPKHLITATGQRVTLRCSPRSGDLSVYWYQQSLDQGLQFLIQYYNGEERAKGNILERFSAQQFPDLHSELNLSSLELGDSALYFCASSVAPGVTQYFGPGTRLLVL.

The genes are TRBV15 and TRBJ1-4; no clear D gene. V lost 5 bases and J 8 bases, leaving 12 bases between the germline ends. This CDR3 contains 13 residues. CDR1 is LNHNV and CDR2 is YYDKDF in the germline V gene (reference sequence). The chain's CDR3 is CATSSRTGEKLFF. CDR3 nucleotides: TGTGCCACCAGCTCGAGGACCGGAGAAAAACTGTTTTTT.

This clone has ten or more counts. This sample includes further DNA sequences coding for the same CDR3. This sequence joins TRBV30 and TRBJ2-7; the match to TRBD1 covers 7 bases. This CDR3 is built from 12 residues. CDR1 and CDR2 (germline): GTSNPN, SVGIG (reference sequence). The V segment lost 5 bases and the J segment 3 bases; nucleotides outside the gene matches: 4. In DNA, the CDR3 is TGTGCCTGGGGCCGACAGGGCTACGAGCAGTACTTC. Amino acids: CAWGRQGYEQYF.

V gene TRBV29-1 combines with J gene TRBJ2-3; 9 bases match TRBD1. In germline, CDR1 is SQVTM, CDR2 ANQGSEA. V gave up 6 bases and J gave up 3 bases; unmatched junction bases: 10. This CDR3 has 15 residues. The chain's CDR3 is CSVQMEGQGTDTQYF. CDR3 nucleotides: TGCAGCGTCCAAATGGAGGGACAGGGTACAGATACGCAGTATTTT.

This clone was seen a single time. The V call is TRBV2, the J call TRBJ1-6, with TRBD1 matching 9 bases. The germline V gene has CDR1 SNHLY and CDR2 FYNNEI. The CDR3 length is 14 residues. V shed 8 bases, J shed 10 bases, and the junction held 9 bases outside the gene matches. The CDR3 here is CASGQGQGGSPLHF. CDR3 DNA: TGTGCCAGCGGGCAGGGACAGGGTGGATCACCCCTCCACTTT.

The table lists this clone with a few counts. V is TRBV7-9 and J is TRBJ2-7; D is uncertain. The CDR3 totals 13 residues. Germline V gives CDR1 SEHNR, CDR2 FQNEAQ (reference sequence). Trimming removed 5 bases at V and 4 bases at J, with 12 bases between. CDR3: CASSASVTYEQYF. CDR3 DNA: TGTGCCAGCAGCGCCAGCGTGACATACGAGCAGTACTTC.

V is TRBV25-1 and J is TRBJ1-2, with TRBD1 matching over 10 bases. The CDR3 sequence is 14 residues long. V lost 6 bases to trimming and J lost 4 bases; unmatched junction nucleotides: 5. The germline gives CDR1 MGHDK, CDR2 SYGVNS. Here the CDR3 DNA reads TGTGCCAGCAGGGGGACAGGGGTAAGCTATGGCTACACCTTC. It specifies CASRGTGVSYGYTF.

This clone was counted between two and nine times. The chain links TRBV7-3 to TRBJ1-6; D might be TRBD1 (6 bases). The V gene lost 4 bases and the J gene lost 8 bases, with 15 bases spanning the gap. This CDR3 comprises 15 residues. CDR1 and CDR2 (germline): SGHTA, FQGTGA. The CDR3 DNA follows: TGTGCCAGCAGCTCGGGACACCGTGTGGATTCACCCCTCCACTTT. Translation: CASSSGHRVDSPLHF.